This entry lists 20 T cell receptor beta chains sequenced from one sample in a study of Ad26.COV2.S vaccination and SARS-CoV-2 variants. Using immunoSEQ multiplex PCR, the repertoire was profiled, and TCRdb retains in-frame clones only, with some absent. The data contain roughly 150,000 clones, 70% to 90% of them singletons. Sequencing was performed on peripheral blood, taken after recovery from COVID-19. The receptors were gathered from a human donor who had recovered from COVID-19.

The chain links TRBV3-1 (or the pseudogene TRBV3-2) to TRBJ2-7; TRBD1 agrees at 7 bases. Germline CDR1 reads LGHDT; CDR2 reads YNNKEL (reference sequence). Trimming at V came to 8 bases and at J to 5 bases, leaving 9 bases not matched to a gene. The CDR3 spans 13 residues. The CDR3 here is CASSDRLKDEQYF. In nucleotides, the CDR3 is TGTGCCAGCTCGGACAGGCTCAAGGACGAGCAGTACTTC.

This chain links TRBV2 with TRBJ2-5; 8 bases are shared with TRBD1. Germline values: CDR1 SNHLY, CDR2 FYNNEI. Unmatched junction bases numbered 5, after V lost 6 bases and J lost 5 bases. CDR3 length: 13 residues. The CDR3 loop reads CASSTGGGETQYF. The DNA of the CDR3 is TGTGCCAGCAGCACAGGGGGAGGTGAGACCCAGTACTTC.

The rearrangement links TRBV30 to TRBJ1-4, with D possibly being TRBD1 (6 bases). Germline-derived CDR1 and CDR2 are GTSNPN and SVGIG (reference sequence). Trimming removed 1 base at V and 8 bases at J, with 14 bases between. The CDR3 spans 14 residues. CDR3 coding DNA: TGTGCCTGGAGTGACTCAGGGGAGAGGGAAAAACTGTTTTTT. This translates into CAWSDSGEREKLFF.

This clone has only one observation. V is TRBV5-6 and J is TRBJ2-4, with D tentatively TRBD1 or TRBD2 (5 bases each). Germline V gene sequence: CDR1 SGHDT, CDR2 YYEEEE. V was trimmed by 3 bases and J by 1 base, leaving 14 bases between them. This CDR3 spans 16 amino acids. This CDR3 reads CASSSGRLTAKNIQYF. As DNA, the CDR3 is TGTGCCAGCAGCTCGGGACGACTAACGGCCAAAAACATTCAGTACTTC.

The J gene is TRBJ1-2, the V gene TRBV19; unclear D gene. V was shortened by 3 bases and J by 0 bases, with 5 bases between the two germline ends. In germline, CDR1 is LNHDA, CDR2 SQIVND (reference sequence). The CDR3 is 13 residues long. CDR3 coding DNA: TGTGCCAGTAGTATGAGATCTAACTATGGCTACACCTTC. It encodes CASSMRSNYGYTF. Variable domain in full (rest from reference TRBV19 and TRBJ1-2): DGGITQSPKYLFRKEGQNVTLSCEQNLNHDAMYWYRQDPGQGLRLIYYSQIVNDFQKGDIAEGYSVSREKKESFPLTVTSAQKNPTAFYLCASSMRSNYGYTFGSGTRLTVV.

V usage is TRBV6-5 and J usage is TRBJ1-5, with a weak D call TRBD1 (5 bases). Germline loops: CDR1 MNHEY, CDR2 SVGAGI. Trimming took off 8 bases at V and 7 bases at J, with 12 bases between the two ends. The CDR3 extends over 12 amino acids. The CDR3 here is CASGGDGQPQHF. The CDR3, as DNA: TGTGCCAGCGGAGGGGATGGACAGCCCCAGCATTTT.

V gene TRBV28 combines with J gene TRBJ2-1; 7 bases are shared with TRBD2. The CDR3 loop spans 15 amino acids. V was pared by 5 bases and J by 4 bases, with 8 bases of the junction left unmatched. Germline values: CDR1 MDHEN, CDR2 SYDVKM. CDR3 coding DNA: TGTGCCAGCAGTCCCTCGGGGGGAGAGTACAATGAGCAGTTCTTC. It is translated as CASSPSGGEYNEQFF. Full variable domain (rest looked up from reference TRBV28 and TRBJ2-1): DVKVTQSSRYLVKRTGEKVFLECVQDMDHENMFWYRQDPGLGLRLIYFSYDVKMKEKGDIPEGYSVSREKKERFSLILESASTNQTSMYLCASSPSGGEYNEQFFGPGTRLTVL.

The chain recombines TRBV3-1 (or the pseudogene TRBV3-2) with TRBJ1-2; TRBD1 matches 9 bases. Germline loops: CDR1 LGHDT, CDR2 YNNKEL (reference sequence). The V segment lost 0 bases and the J segment 4 bases; nucleotides outside the gene matches: 9. This CDR3 is built from 17 residues. CDR3 nucleotides: TGTGCCAGCAGCCAAGAAGCCGGGACAGGGTTACGCTATGGCTACACCTTC. Amino acid sequence: CASSQEAGTGLRYGYTF.

The table lists this clone with a count of one. The chain is built from TRBV6-5 and TRBJ2-1, with D uncertain. V gave up 2 bases and J gave up 4 bases, with 12 bases separating them. The CDR3 extends over 15 amino acids. Per the germline V gene, CDR1 is MNHEY and CDR2 is SVGAGI. The chain's CDR3 is CASSYGRKQYNEQFF. Written as DNA, the CDR3 is TGTGCCAGCAGTTACGGCAGAAAGCAATACAATGAGCAGTTCTTC.

The CDR3 bases are TGTGCCAGCAGCTCCCTAGCGGGCTCCTACGAGCAGTACTTC. Its protein is CASSSLAGSYEQYF. The rearrangement joins TRBV7-2 to TRBJ2-7; 8 bases map to TRBD2. The V and J ends lost 4 bases and 0 bases, in that order; junction bases with no gene match: 2. This CDR3 region has 14 residues. The germline CDR1 and CDR2 sequences are SGHTA and FQGNSA. Drawing the rest from reference TRBV7-2 and TRBJ2-7, the complete variable domain is GAGVSQSPSNKVTEKGKDVELRCDPISGHTALYWYRQSLGQGLEFLIYFQGNSAPDKSGLPSDRFSAERTGGSVSTLTIQRTQQEDSAVYLCASSSLAGSYEQYFGPGTRLTVT.

J is TRBJ2-7 and V is TRBV14, with D tentatively TRBD1 (6 bases). Germline assignment: CDR1 SGHDN and CDR2 FVKESK. CDR3 size: 14 residues. V gave up 4 bases and J gave up 3 bases, with 13 bases separating them. The CDR3 DNA reads TGTGCCAGCAGCCGTACGGACAGCTTCTACGAGCAGTACTTC. Amino acid sequence: CASSRTDSFYEQYF.

The chain combines TRBV5-1 with TRBJ2-3; weak D call: TRBD2 (6 bases). Germline V gene sequence: CDR1 SGHRS, CDR2 YFSETQ. V was shortened by 4 bases and J by 6 bases, with 18 bases between the two germline ends. The CDR3 totals 15 residues. The CDR3 protein is CASSPPLATADTQYF. The CDR3 DNA is TGCGCCAGCAGCCCCCCTCTAGCGACGGCGGATACGCAGTATTTT.

This chain links TRBV14 with TRBJ1-1; D not certain. V lost 2 bases, J lost 3 bases, and 7 bases lay in between. CDR3 size: 13 residues. Germline V gene data show CDR1 as SGHDN and CDR2 as FVKESK. For the CDR3, the DNA is TGTGCCAGCAGCCAACGGCAGTACACTGAAGCTTTCTTT. Its protein is CASSQRQYTEAFF.

The chain combines TRBV12-5 with TRBJ2-7; unclear D gene. The CDR3 is 12 residues long. The germline gives CDR1 LGHNT, CDR2 FRNRAP. The V end lost 5 bases, the J end lost 1 base, and 6 bases lay between the germline ends. The CDR3 region is CASGPVSYEQYF. The CDR3 coding sequence is TGTGCTAGTGGTCCCGTGTCCTACGAGCAGTACTTC.

The chain joins TRBV7-9 to TRBJ2-7; perhaps TRBD1 as D (6 bases). Trimming pared 5 bases from V and 6 bases from J, leaving 20 bases between. CDR1 and CDR2 (germline): SEHNR, FQNEAQ (reference sequence). The CDR3 is 15 residues long. In DNA form, the CDR3 reads TGTGCCAGCAGCCACACCGGGACAACAAGGGGCGAGCAGTACTTC. This encodes CASSHTGTTRGEQYF.

The chain has TRBV27 and TRBJ1-5; D gene uncertain. Trimming cost V 4 bases and J 4 bases, with 11 bases left between them. In germline, CDR1 is MNHEY, CDR2 SMNVEV (reference sequence). The CDR3 extends over 14 amino acids. The CDR3 DNA reads TGTGCCAGCAGTTCCCCATTAATGAATCAGCCCCAGCATTTT. It yields the protein CASSSPLMNQPQHF.

The chain couples TRBV21-1 to TRBJ1-5. TRBV21-1 is designated a pseudogene. The CDR3 spans 16 residues. The CDR3 sequence is CASSKGMGFSNQPQHF. The CDR3 DNA is TGTGCCAGCAGCAAAGGGATGGGTTTTAGCAATCAGCCCCAGCATTTT.

The rearrangement links TRBV28 to TRBJ2-1; no reliable D call. Looked up from germline, CDR1 is MDHEN and CDR2 is SYDVKM. Trimming took 3 bases from V and 0 from J, leaving 12 bases between them. The CDR3 runs 16 residues. The CDR3 loop reads CASSFLSQSSYNEQFF. The CDR3 DNA is TGTGCCAGCAGTTTTCTATCTCAAAGCTCCTACAATGAGCAGTTCTTC.

V gene TRBV7-2 combines with J gene TRBJ2-7, with 12 bases aligning to TRBD1. CDR1 SGHTA and CDR2 FQGNSA come from the germline V gene. The CDR3 spans 14 residues. The V segment lost 4 bases and the J segment 6 bases; nucleotides outside the gene matches: 4. In DNA form, the CDR3 reads TGTGCCAGCAGCTGGGGACAGGGGGCTGTCGAGCAGTACTTC. The encoded protein is CASSWGQGAVEQYF.

The chain employs TRBV18 and TRBJ1-2; D is unresolved. This CDR3 region has 12 residues. V shed 1 base and J shed 7 bases, with 7 bases lying between them. Germline values: CDR1 KGHSH, CDR2 LQKENI. The CDR3 region has the DNA TGTGCCAGCTCACCACGCGAGGGTGGCTACACCTTC. This translates into CASSPREGGYTF.